A selection of T cell receptor beta chains follows, all from one sample in a study of CD8 T cells in Susac syndrome. TCRdb re-analysed the immunoSEQ multiplex PCR reads in MiXCR, keeping a single row per CDR3 protein. Here the sample spans hundreds of thousands of distinct CDR3 sequences, around 93% being singletons. Sequencing was carried out using CD4+ T cells from PBMCs. These receptors all stem from a human donor with Susac syndrome. The CDR3 runs from the conserved cysteine through the conserved F or W. The D gene is left open where the match is weak. Rows may omit the clone size; those that give it use once, few, many or a size class.

clone_size: .; d_call: TRBD1; j_call: TRBJ2-5; v_call: TRBV6-5; cdr3_aa: CATTGGTETQYF; cdr3_nt: TGTGCCACGACAGGGGGCACGGAGACCCAGTACTTC
clone_size: .; d_call: TRBD1; j_call: TRBJ1-5; v_call: TRBV4-2; cdr3_aa: CASSQDAGTGGFYQPQHF; cdr3_nt: TGTGCCAGCAGCCAAGATGCGGGGACAGGGGGCTTTTATCAGCCCCAGCATTTT
clone_size: .; d_call: .; j_call: TRBJ1-1; v_call: TRBV11-2; cdr3_aa: CASSHSSGHTEAFF; cdr3_nt: TGTGCCAGCAGCCATAGCAGCGGGCACACTGAAGCTTTCTTT
clone_size: .; d_call: .; j_call: TRBJ1-1; v_call: TRBV7-8; cdr3_aa: CASSLGSGEAFF; cdr3_nt: TGTGCCAGCAGCTTAGGGTCAGGCGAAGCTTTCTTT
clone_size: .; d_call: .; j_call: TRBJ1-1; v_call: TRBV19; cdr3_aa: CASSIRLPRMNTEAFF; cdr3_nt: TGTGCCAGTAGTATACGGCTCCCACGGATGAACACTGAAGCTTTCTTT
clone_size: .; d_call: .; j_call: TRBJ2-1; v_call: TRBV12-3/TRBV12-4; cdr3_aa: CASSWRGWEFF; cdr3_nt: TGTGCCAGCAGTTGGAGGGGGTGGGAGTTCTTC
clone_size: .; d_call: .; j_call: TRBJ1-3; v_call: TRBV9; cdr3_aa: CASKANSGNTIYF; cdr3_nt: TGTGCCAGCAAAGCCAACTCTGGAAACACCATATATTTT
clone_size: .; d_call: .; j_call: TRBJ1-2; v_call: TRBV6-2/TRBV6-3; cdr3_aa: CASSYGMGYTF; cdr3_nt: TGTGCCAGCAGTTACGGGATGGGCTACACCTTC
clone_size: .; d_call: TRBD1; j_call: TRBJ1-6; v_call: TRBV30; cdr3_aa: CAWSPNRGVPLHF; cdr3_nt: TGTGCCTGGAGCCCCAACAGGGGAGTACCCCTCCACTTT
clone_size: once; d_call: TRBD2; j_call: TRBJ2-7; v_call: TRBV3-1; cdr3_aa: CASSQDLAGAYEQYF; cdr3_nt: TGTGCCAGCAGCCAAGATCTGGCGGGGGCCTACGAGCAGTACTTC
clone_size: .; d_call: .; j_call: TRBJ1-5; v_call: TRBV12-3/TRBV12-4; cdr3_aa: CASTMGGVPNQPQHF; cdr3_nt: TGTGCCAGCACCATGGGGGGGGTCCCCAATCAGCCCCAGCATTTT
clone_size: .; d_call: .; j_call: TRBJ1-4; v_call: TRBV4-3; cdr3_aa: CASSIQQTASNEKLFF; cdr3_nt: TGCGCCAGCAGCATCCAACAGACGGCGAGTAATGAAAAACTGTTTTTT
clone_size: .; d_call: TRBD1; j_call: TRBJ1-1; v_call: TRBV10-3; cdr3_aa: CAISGEGATEAFF; cdr3_nt: TGTGCCATCAGTGGGGAGGGGGCCACTGAAGCTTTCTTT
clone_size: .; d_call: .; j_call: TRBJ2-2; v_call: TRBV12-3/TRBV12-4; cdr3_aa: CASSLRSSRELFF; cdr3_nt: TGTGCCAGCAGTTTAAGATCGTCCCGGGAGCTGTTTTTT
clone_size: .; d_call: .; j_call: TRBJ1-1; v_call: TRBV18; cdr3_aa: CASSPQGMNTEAFF; cdr3_nt: TGTGCCAGCTCACCACAGGGCATGAACACTGAAGCTTTCTTT
clone_size: .; d_call: .; j_call: TRBJ1-1; v_call: TRBV20-1; cdr3_aa: CSAPGDSWGNTEAFF; cdr3_nt: TGCAGTGCTCCTGGGGACTCCTGGGGGAACACTGAAGCTTTCTTT
clone_size: .; d_call: TRBD2; j_call: TRBJ2-1; v_call: TRBV6-2/TRBV6-3; cdr3_aa: CASILAGGNEQFF; cdr3_nt: TGTGCCAGCATACTAGCGGGGGGTAATGAGCAGTTCTTC
clone_size: .; d_call: .; j_call: TRBJ2-1; v_call: TRBV7-2; cdr3_aa: CASSSPTRSDEQFF; cdr3_nt: TGTGCCAGCAGCTCCCCCACCCGGTCGGATGAGCAGTTCTTC
clone_size: .; d_call: .; j_call: TRBJ2-6; v_call: TRBV5-6; cdr3_aa: CASSLQGLPGANVLTF; cdr3_nt: TGTGCCAGCAGCTTGCAGGGACTCCCTGGGGCCAACGTCCTGACTTTC
clone_size: .; d_call: .; j_call: TRBJ1-5; v_call: TRBV20-1; cdr3_aa: CSARPGQPNQPQHF; cdr3_nt: TGCAGTGCCCGCCCCGGACAGCCCAATCAGCCCCAGCATTTT
clone_size: .; d_call: TRBD2; j_call: TRBJ2-3; v_call: TRBV12-3/TRBV12-4; cdr3_aa: CASSSDGRGATDTQYF; cdr3_nt: TGTGCCAGCAGTTCCGACGGGCGGGGGGCCACAGATACGCAGTATTTT
clone_size: .; d_call: .; j_call: TRBJ2-7; v_call: TRBV15; cdr3_aa: CATSRGGVYEQYF; cdr3_nt: TGTGCCACCAGCAGAGGTGGGGTTTACGAGCAGTACTTC
clone_size: .; d_call: .; j_call: TRBJ2-3; v_call: TRBV5-1; cdr3_aa: CASSLNQGTDTQYF; cdr3_nt: TGCGCCAGCAGCTTGAACCAGGGCACAGATACGCAGTATTTT
clone_size: .; d_call: .; j_call: TRBJ2-1; v_call: TRBV6-5; cdr3_aa: CASSPTVGANEQFF; cdr3_nt: TGTGCCAGCAGTCCCACGGTTGGGGCCAATGAGCAGTTCTTC
clone_size: .; d_call: .; j_call: TRBJ2-5; v_call: TRBV20-1; cdr3_aa: CSARQTRQETQYF; cdr3_nt: TGCAGTGCTAGACAGACTAGACAAGAGACCCAGTACTTC